These 5 T cell receptor beta chains were sequenced from one sample in a study of blood T cell repertoires in COVID-19. Libraries were prepared by immunoSEQ multiplex PCR; TCRdb keeps only in-frame clonotypes and omits some of them. The repertoire holds roughly 28,000 clones, with over 75% as singletons. Sequencing used peripheral blood. The receptors come from a woman between 50 and 59 years old with active COVID-19.

The chain couples TRBV7-9 to TRBJ2-7, with 8 bases lining up with TRBD2. V lost 5 bases, J lost 3 bases, and 6 bases stayed unmatched. CDR3 length: 14 residues. Germline V CDR1 and CDR2: SEHNR, FQNEAQ (reference sequence). The CDR3 loop is CASSGGLEIYEQYF. CDR3 nucleotide sequence: TGTGCCAGCAGCGGGGGACTAGAAATCTACGAGCAGTACTTC.

This clone was observed a single time. The genes are TRBV11-2 and TRBJ2-1; TRBD2 agrees at 7 bases. Germline V gene sequence: CDR1 SGHAT, CDR2 FQNNGV. Losses at the gene ends were 6 bases for V and 0 bases for J; bases not matched to a gene: 5. This CDR3 contains 15 residues. CDR3 in DNA: TGTGCCAGCAGTCATACGGGGGGCTCCTACAATGAGCAGTTCTTC. The encoded protein is CASSHTGGSYNEQFF. Complete variable domain (other parts from reference TRBV11-2 and TRBJ2-1): EAGVAQSPRYKIIEKRQSVAFWCNPISGHATLYWYQQILGQGPKLLIQFQNNGVVDDSQLPKDRFSAERLKGVDSTLKIQPAKLEDSAVYLCASSHTGGSYNEQFFGPGTRLTVL.

The chain links TRBV11-2 to TRBJ2-5, with D perhaps TRBD1 (6 bases). Germline CDR1 SGHAT, CDR2 FQNNGV. This CDR3 is built from 15 residues. The V end lost 6 bases, the J end lost 5 bases, and 19 bases lay between the germline ends. CDR3 coding DNA: TGTGCCAGCAGTCAGGTCATAGGGGGTAGGGAGACCCAGTACTTC. Amino acid sequence: CASSQVIGGRETQYF.

The chain couples TRBV2 to TRBJ2-3; 8 nucleotides align to TRBD2. The V segment lost 7 bases and the J segment 0 bases; nucleotides outside the gene matches: 6. In germline, CDR1 is SNHLY, CDR2 FYNNEI. This CDR3 is 15 amino acids long. This CDR3 is CASKSREGSTDTQYF. CDR3 DNA sequence: TGTGCCAGCAAGAGCCGGGAGGGGAGCACAGATACGCAGTATTTT.

The chain combines TRBV28 with TRBJ1-1; 8 bases align to TRBD1. CDR1 and CDR2 from the germline V gene are MDHEN and SYDVKM. V trimming: 8 bases; J trimming: 4 bases; junction bases outside the gene matches: 6. The CDR3 is 13 amino acids. CDR3 DNA sequence: TGTGCCAGCGACAGGGGCCACAGCACTGAAGCTTTCTTT. Translation: CASDRGHSTEAFF.